A selection of T cell receptor beta chains follows, all from one sample in a study of T cell responses to AZD1222 COVID-19 vaccine. TCRdb's table, derived via immunoSEQ multiplex PCR, lists solely in-frame clones and lacks some. The profile shows about 53,000 clones, approximately 84% of them singletons. Specimen: peripheral blood, collected on day 0 of AZD1222 vaccination. Receptors were obtained from an adult in good health. CDR3s include the opening cysteine and the closing phenylalanine or tryptophan. The D gene is left open where the match is weak. Only part of the rows carry a size: once, few, many, or a class if the clone is expanded.

clone_size	v_call	d_call	j_call	cdr3_nt	cdr3_aa
NA	TRBV5-1	NA	TRBJ2-7	TGCGCCAGCAGCTCGGGACTCAGGAGCTCCTACGAGCAGTACTTC	CASSSGLRSSYEQYF
NA	TRBV7-2	NA	TRBJ1-1	TGTGCCAGCAGCTTACGGAGGAACACTGAAGCTTTCTTT	CASSLRRNTEAFF
NA	TRBV3-1/TRBV3-2	TRBD2	TRBJ2-7	TGTGCCAGCAGCCAAGCCCGCGGGGGCGAGCAGTACTTC	CASSQARGGEQYF
NA	TRBV3-1/TRBV3-2	TRBD1	TRBJ2-1	TGTGCCAGCAGCCCCGGAGGACAGGGGGGTGTGGGTAAGCAGTTCTTC	CASSPGGQGGVGKQFF
NA	TRBV6-5	TRBD2	TRBJ2-1	TGTGCCAGCAGTCTAGCGGACACCTACAATGAGCAGTTCTTC	CASSLADTYNEQFF
NA	TRBV6-5	NA	TRBJ1-2	TGTGCCAGCAGGCTGGAGGAAGCGGGCTACACCTTC	CASRLEEAGYTF
NA	TRBV3-1/TRBV3-2	NA	TRBJ1-5	TGTGCCAGCAGCCAAGACTTCAGCAATCAGCCCCAGCATTTT	CASSQDFSNQPQHF
NA	TRBV7-2	NA	TRBJ2-6	TGTGCCAGCAGCTTTAGGGACTCTGGGGCCAACGTCCTGACTTTC	CASSFRDSGANVLTF
NA	TRBV21-1	NA	TRBJ2-5	TGTGCCAGCAGCAAAGCCGGGGGCGGAGAGACCCAGTACTTC	CASSKAGGGETQYF
NA	TRBV4-1	TRBD1	TRBJ2-5	TGCGCCAGCAGCCCCGGACAGGGTTACCAAGAGACCCAGTACTTC	CASSPGQGYQETQYF
NA	TRBV19	NA	TRBJ1-1	TGTGCCAGTAGTATCAAGAGGGAGGCTGAAGCTTTCTTT	CASSIKREAEAFF
NA	TRBV5-1	NA	TRBJ2-3	TGCGCCAGCAGCTTGGCGTTTACAAGCACAGATACGCAGTATTTT	CASSLAFTSTDTQYF
NA	TRBV5-1	TRBD1	TRBJ1-2	TGCGCCAGCAGCGGGGGACAGAACTATGGCTACACCTTC	CASSGGQNYGYTF
once	TRBV11-2	NA	TRBJ1-2	TGTGCCAGCAGCTTAGTAACCGTAGAATCCACCTTC	CASSLVTVESTF
once	TRBV7-3	TRBD2	TRBJ2-2	TGTGCCAGCAGCAGGCCGGGACTAGCGGGACAGACCGGGGAGCTGTTTTTT	CASSRPGLAGQTGELFF
NA	TRBV6-5	NA	TRBJ1-5	TGTGCCACCAGGGGATTATCCCGCGCCGGACAGCCCCAGCATTTT	CATRGLSRAGQPQHF
NA	TRBV14	NA	TRBJ2-5	TGTGCCAGCAGCCAAGATTGGAGCAGTCAAGAGACCCAGTACTTC	CASSQDWSSQETQYF
once	TRBV15	NA	TRBJ2-1	TGTGCCACCAGCAGAGAGCAGGATGAGCAGTTCTTC	CATSREQDEQFF
NA	TRBV6-6	NA	TRBJ1-5	TGTGCCAGCAGCTCCTTACTTGGAACCGGGGATCAGCCCCAGCATTTT	CASSSLLGTGDQPQHF
NA	TRBV15	NA	TRBJ1-1	TGTGCCACCAGCCCGGACAGGAACACTGAAGCTTTCTTT	CATSPDRNTEAFF
NA	TRBV5-6	NA	TRBJ1-2	TGTGCCAGCAGCTTTGCCTCAAGGGATGGCTACACCTTC	CASSFASRDGYTF
once	TRBV7-2	TRBD1	TRBJ1-3	TGTGCCAGCAGCGCCCGGGACAGACCACTCTCTGGAAACACCATATATTTT	CASSARDRPLSGNTIYF
NA	TRBV2	NA	TRBJ1-4	TGTGCCAGCACCGGGACACTATCTTCGGGTGAAAAACTGTTTTTT	CASTGTLSSGEKLFF
NA	TRBV30	NA	TRBJ2-1	TGTGCCTGGACAAACACTAGGTACTCCTACAATGAGCAGTTCTTC	CAWTNTRYSYNEQFF
NA	TRBV7-9	NA	TRBJ2-5	TGTGCCAGCAGCTTAGTGGCTCGGAATCAAGAGACCCAGTACTTC	CASSLVARNQETQYF
NA	TRBV9	NA	TRBJ1-1	TGTGCCAGCAGGTTACTGAACATGAACACTGAAGCTTTCTTT	CASRLLNMNTEAFF
NA	TRBV28	NA	TRBJ1-2	TGTGCCAGCAGTTCGGGGACAAATTCTAACTATGGCTACACCTTC	CASSSGTNSNYGYTF
NA	TRBV30	TRBD2	TRBJ2-2	TGTGCCTGGAGTCCTGGCTTTGGACTAGCGGGCGGGGAGCTGTTTTTT	CAWSPGFGLAGGELFF
NA	TRBV7-3	NA	TRBJ2-5	TGTGCCAGCAGCTTAGCGGAACGCGGAGAGACCCAGTACTTC	CASSLAERGETQYF
NA	TRBV19	TRBD2	TRBJ2-1	TGTGCCAGTAGTATTCCAGCGGGAAAACAGCAGTTCTTC	CASSIPAGKQQFF
NA	TRBV28	TRBD1	TRBJ1-5	TGTGCCAGCAGTTCCGGGACAGGGGGCGGACAGCCCCAGCATTTT	CASSSGTGGGQPQHF
NA	TRBV3-1/TRBV3-2	NA	TRBJ1-2	TGTGCCAGCAGCCCGACCTTGGAAGGGGACGGCTACACCTTC	CASSPTLEGDGYTF
NA	TRBV9	NA	TRBJ2-5	TGTGCCAGCAGCGCGTCTCGTGTCCTGCAAGAGACCCAGTACTTC	CASSASRVLQETQYF
NA	TRBV19	NA	TRBJ2-5	TGTGCCAGTAGTATCCCACCGCCAGCGATCACCGAAGAGACCCAGTACTTC	CASSIPPPAITEETQYF
NA	TRBV6-6	TRBD1	TRBJ1-2	TGTGCCAGCAGCCGACACTCACAGGGGGCGCTCGGCTACACCTTC	CASSRHSQGALGYTF
NA	TRBV6-2/TRBV6-3	NA	TRBJ1-2	TGTGCCAGCAGTTCCTTAGGGACCTACTATGGCTACACCTTC	CASSSLGTYYGYTF
NA	TRBV28	NA	TRBJ1-5	TGTGCCAGCAGTTTAACGGGGCCTAGAGACGACCAGCCCCAGCATTTT	CASSLTGPRDDQPQHF
NA	TRBV5-1	NA	TRBJ1-1	TGCGCCAGCAGGCCCACCGGGACACCGAACACTGAAGCTTTCTTT	CASRPTGTPNTEAFF
NA	TRBV6-6	NA	TRBJ2-3	TGTGCCAGCACCGGAGAACCCTCGATTGGGGATACGCAGTATTTT	CASTGEPSIGDTQYF
once	TRBV7-2	TRBD2	TRBJ2-1	TGTGCCAGCAGCTTAGCACGTGGCGGGCTAGCGGGGAATGAGCAGTTCTTC	CASSLARGGLAGNEQFF
NA	TRBV29-1	TRBD1	TRBJ1-6	TGCAGCGTTACTATTGGGACAGGGGATCTTTCTAATTCACCCCTCCACTTT	CSVTIGTGDLSNSPLHF
NA	TRBV6-5	NA	TRBJ1-1	TGTGCCAGCACCATGACAGCTAACACTGAAGCTTTCTTT	CASTMTANTEAFF
NA	TRBV5-1	NA	TRBJ1-4	TGCGCCAGCAGCTCAGGACCCGCAACTAATGAAAAACTGTTTTTT	CASSSGPATNEKLFF
NA	TRBV2	NA	TRBJ1-2	TGTGCCAGCTTAGCGGGATTTAACTATGGCTACACCTTC	CASLAGFNYGYTF
NA	TRBV9	TRBD1	TRBJ1-2	TGTGCCAGCAGCGTAGCTGATGAGGGGGCCTCTGGCTACACCTTC	CASSVADEGASGYTF
NA	TRBV28	NA	TRBJ2-2	TGTGCCAGCCCCATGGGCGGTTTGAACACCGGGGAGCTGTTTTTT	CASPMGGLNTGELFF
NA	TRBV12-3/TRBV12-4	NA	TRBJ2-7	TGTGCCAGCAGTAAACAGGTTCCTTGGGAGCAGTACTTC	CASSKQVPWEQYF
NA	TRBV4-2	TRBD2	TRBJ2-3	TGTGCCAGCAGCCGCGGGACTAGCGGGATCACAGATACGCAGTATTTT	CASSRGTSGITDTQYF
few	TRBV11-2	NA	TRBJ2-5	TGTGCCAGCAGCCGTAGTCACGCGGAGACCCAGTACTTC	CASSRSHAETQYF
NA	TRBV20-1	NA	TRBJ1-1	TGCAGTGCTAGTGGGCATTCCAACACTGAAGCTTTCTTT	CSASGHSNTEAFF
NA	TRBV11-3	NA	TRBJ2-6	TGTGCCAGCAGCAAACCTCTAGCTACTGGGGCCAACGTCCTGACTTTC	CASSKPLATGANVLTF
once	TRBV14	NA	TRBJ2-1	TGTGCCACCTCACGGATTGAGCAGTTCTTC	CATSRIEQFF
NA	TRBV9	TRBD2	TRBJ2-7	TGTGCCAGCAGCGTAGCGCTAGCGGACTCCTACGAGCAGTACTTC	CASSVALADSYEQYF
NA	TRBV5-1	TRBD1	TRBJ2-1	TGCGCCAGCAGCTTTGGCGGACAGGGGGCCTACAATGAGCAGTTCTTC	CASSFGGQGAYNEQFF
NA	TRBV6-5	NA	TRBJ1-2	TGTGCCTCCCGGGGGGCAGCCAACTATGGCTACACCTTC	CASRGAANYGYTF
few	TRBV27	NA	TRBJ2-2	TGTGCCAGCAGTTTTTCGGACGATAGCGGCGGGGAGCTGTTTTTT	CASSFSDDSGGELFF
once	TRBV7-7	NA	TRBJ2-1	TGTGCCAGCAGCCCATCCATCGGGAGCTCCTACAATGAGCAGTTCTTC	CASSPSIGSSYNEQFF